These T cell receptor beta chains were read from a single sample in a study of control samples from healthy donors and cancer patients. Libraries were prepared by immunoSEQ multiplex PCR; TCRdb keeps only in-frame clonotypes and omits some of them. This sample has roughly 170,000 clones, with approximately 94% found just once. Material for sequencing was blood. These receptor sequences come from a woman between 18 and 29 years old in good health. Each CDR3 is given with its conserved first and last residue. D genes are given only for firm matches. Part of the rows lack a size; the others show once, few, many or a class for expanded clones.

abundance	v_gene	len	j_gene	d_gene	CDR3nt	CDR3aa
-	TRBV4-1	16	TRBJ1-5	-	TGCGCCAGCAGCCACGTTCTGGGTAGAAGCAATCAGCCCCAGCATTTT	CASSHVLGRSNQPQHF
-	TRBV28	15	TRBJ2-1	TRBD2	TGTGCCAGCAGTCCAACTAGCGGGAGGGCCGGTGAGCAGTTCTTC	CASSPTSGRAGEQFF
-	TRBV4-3	14	TRBJ1-2	-	TGCGCCAGCAGCCCCGGGTCCATCAACTATGGCTACACCTTC	CASSPGSINYGYTF
-	TRBV7-2	14	TRBJ1-1	-	TGTGCCAGCAGCCGGACAATTTCGAACACTGAAGCTTTCTTT	CASSRTISNTEAFF
-	TRBV5-5	16	TRBJ1-1	-	TGTGCCAGCAGCTTCGGCCCCGCCGGCACGAACACTGAAGCTTTCTTT	CASSFGPAGTNTEAFF
-	TRBV6-5	16	TRBJ2-1	-	TGTGCCAGCAGTTACTCGATAGGACCGCTCGGCGATGAGCAGTTCTTC	CASSYSIGPLGDEQFF
-	TRBV2	14	TRBJ1-5	-	TGTGCCAGCAGAGTACAGGGATTCAATCAGCCCCAGCATTTT	CASRVQGFNQPQHF
-	TRBV28	14	TRBJ2-7	-	TGTGCCAGCAGTTTATCTAGCGTTTCCTACGAGCAGTACTTC	CASSLSSVSYEQYF
-	TRBV11-3	14	TRBJ2-7	-	TGTGCCAGCAGCTTAATCCTGAGCTCCTACGAGCAGTACTTC	CASSLILSSYEQYF
once	TRBV28	16	TRBJ1-3	-	TGTGCCAGCAGTCTCCCGGGCAGTTCCTCTGGAAACACCATATATTTT	CASSLPGSSSGNTIYF
-	TRBV19	14	TRBJ1-3	-	TGTGCCAGTAGTATAGTTGTCTCTGGAAACACCATATATTTT	CASSIVVSGNTIYF
-	TRBV28	14	TRBJ1-6	-	TGTGCCAGCAGCCGGGGACACGGCAATTCACCCCTCCACTTT	CASSRGHGNSPLHF
-	TRBV25-1	11	TRBJ2-7	-	TGTGCCAGCAGTGTCTCCTACGAGCAGTACTTC	CASSVSYEQYF
-	TRBV7-9	15	TRBJ2-7	TRBD1	TGTGCCAGCAGCCCACTGGACCACGGGGACAGCGAGCAGTACTTC	CASSPLDHGDSEQYF
-	TRBV6-4	14	TRBJ1-6	-	TGTGCCAGCAGTGAAGGGACGGAAAATTCACCCCTCCACTTT	CASSEGTENSPLHF
once	TRBV6-2/TRBV6-3	13	TRBJ2-2	-	TGTGCCAGCAGTTGGATGAGTGCCGGGGAGCTGTTTTTT	CASSWMSAGELFF
-	TRBV2	14	TRBJ1-1	TRBD1	TGTGCCACCCTGAAACAGGGGGTGAACACTGAAGCTTTCTTT	CATLKQGVNTEAFF
once	TRBV19	14	TRBJ1-3	TRBD1	TGTGCCAGTAGAATACGGGACAGTCGAGACACCATATATTTT	CASRIRDSRDTIYF
-	TRBV3-1/TRBV3-2	14	TRBJ1-6	TRBD1	TGTGCCAGCAGCCACGAGGACAGGAATTCACCCCTCCACTTT	CASSHEDRNSPLHF
once	TRBV18	15	TRBJ1-3	-	TGTGCCAGCTCACCTTCGGGGGCCTCTGGAAACACCATATATTTT	CASSPSGASGNTIYF
-	TRBV7-8	14	TRBJ1-1	-	TGTGCCAGCAGCTTAGTTTTGCTGAACACTGAAGCTTTCTTT	CASSLVLLNTEAFF
-	TRBV28	15	TRBJ1-4	-	TGTGCCAGCAGTTCCAGTCGAACAACTAATGAAAAACTGTTTTTT	CASSSSRTTNEKLFF
-	TRBV11-1	16	TRBJ2-7	-	TGTGCCAGCAGCCCAGGCCGGGGGTTCTACTCCTACGAGCAGTACTTC	CASSPGRGFYSYEQYF
-	TRBV5-5	13	TRBJ1-1	-	TGTGCCAGCAGTGCTGTGGAGAGCACTGAAGCTTTCTTT	CASSAVESTEAFF
-	TRBV4-2	13	TRBJ1-1	-	TGTGCCAGCAGCCCTAGGGGGAGTGCTGAAGCTTTCTTT	CASSPRGSAEAFF
-	TRBV7-2	14	TRBJ2-5	-	TGTGCCAGCAGCTTAGAGTGGACAGAAGAGACCCAGTACTTC	CASSLEWTEETQYF
-	TRBV7-9	14	TRBJ2-7	-	TGTGCCAGCAGCTTAGTGCGGCTACCTTACGAGCAGTACTTC	CASSLVRLPYEQYF
-	TRBV28	17	TRBJ1-1	-	TGTGCCAGCAGTACTAAGGGGGTAAGGACGATGAACACTGAAGCTTTCTTT	CASSTKGVRTMNTEAFF
-	TRBV14	16	TRBJ1-1	-	TGTGCCAGCAGCCAATATAGTACAGCCATGAACACTGAAGCTTTCTTT	CASSQYSTAMNTEAFF
-	TRBV10-3	15	TRBJ2-1	TRBD2	TGTGCCATCAGTGTCTCTCTAGCGGGAAAGCATGAGCAGTTCTTC	CAISVSLAGKHEQFF
-	TRBV12-3/TRBV12-4	13	TRBJ1-6	-	TGTGCCAGCAGCTCGGACAGTGTCTCACCCCTCCACTTT	CASSSDSVSPLHF
-	TRBV19	13	TRBJ1-6	-	TGTGCCAGCGGCCGGGACGCTAATTCACCCCTCCACTTT	CASGRDANSPLHF
-	TRBV5-6	12	TRBJ1-1	-	TGTGCCAGCAGCTTAGCCGACACTGAAGCTTTCTTT	CASSLADTEAFF
once	TRBV19	15	TRBJ2-1	TRBD1	TGTGCCAGTAGTATTAGGGGGCTTGTATACAATGAGCAGTTCTTC	CASSIRGLVYNEQFF
-	TRBV9	15	TRBJ1-2	-	TGTGCCAGCAGCCCCTGGGAGGTAGCTAACTATGGCTACACCTTC	CASSPWEVANYGYTF
-	TRBV18	15	TRBJ2-2	-	TGTGCCAGCTCACCGGTGCAAGACGGCACCGGGGAGCTGTTTTTT	CASSPVQDGTGELFF
-	TRBV11-1	16	TRBJ2-1	TRBD1	TGTGCCAGCAGCACACGACAGGGTTCCTATGATGATGAGCAGTTCTTC	CASSTRQGSYDDEQFF
-	TRBV6-2/TRBV6-3	17	TRBJ1-1	-	TGTGCCAGCAGTTACTCCCCACAGGGTGGGTTGAACACTGAAGCTTTCTTT	CASSYSPQGGLNTEAFF
-	TRBV29-1	12	TRBJ2-7	-	TGCAGCGTTGAAGGTGACGGCTACGAGCAGTACTTC	CSVEGDGYEQYF